A selection of T cell receptor beta chains follows, all from one sample in a study of CD8 T cells in ankylosing spondylitis. TCRdb redid the calling of the 5' RACE reads with MiXCR, one entry per CDR3 protein. The table lists 250,000 or so distinct CDR3 sequences, about 20% of them singletons. The sequenced material came from blood, either unsorted or a sorted T cell fraction (not recorded which). The receptors here all came from a male donor with ankylosing spondylitis or in good health (not recorded which). Both conserved end residues are part of each CDR3. The order of the fields is V gene, J gene, clone size, D gene, CDR3 DNA, CDR3 protein. A D gene is named only where the DNA matches it firmly. Part of the rows lack a size; the others show once, few, many or a class for expanded clones.

TRBV5-1	TRBJ2-4	NA	NA	TGCGCCAGCAGCTTGGAGGCGGGGCTGGCCAAAAACATTCAGTACTTC	CASSLEAGLAKNIQYF
TRBV2	TRBJ2-7	NA	NA	TGTGCCAGCAGTGACCTAACCTACGAGCAGTACTTC	CASSDLTYEQYF
TRBV27	TRBJ2-7	NA	TRBD1	TGTGCCAGCAGACCGACAGGGGAGTTCCCCTACGAGCAGTACTTC	CASRPTGEFPYEQYF
TRBV5-1	TRBJ2-7	NA	TRBD2	TGCGCCAGCAGCTCCGGGACTAGCGGGGCCTCCTACGAGCAGTACTTC	CASSSGTSGASYEQYF
TRBV6-6	TRBJ2-7	NA	TRBD1	TGTGCCAGCAGCCTTGACAGGGCTTGGGAGCAGTACTTC	CASSLDRAWEQYF
TRBV25-1	TRBJ2-3	many	TRBD2	TGTGCCAGCAGTGAATGGGTTAGCGGGAGTACGCAGTATTTT	CASSEWVSGSTQYF
TRBV4-1	TRBJ1-2	NA	NA	TGCGCCAGCAGCCAAGCCCGGGATTATGGCTACACCTTC	CASSQARDYGYTF
TRBV12-3/TRBV12-4	TRBJ1-5	NA	NA	TGTGCCAGCAGTTTACTGGCAGGCGATCAGCCCCAGCATTTT	CASSLLAGDQPQHF
TRBV29-1	TRBJ2-1	few	NA	TGCAGCTTGAAGACAGGCTACAATGAGCAGTTCTTC	CSLKTGYNEQFF
TRBV12-3/TRBV12-4	TRBJ2-1	many	NA	TGTGCCAGCCAGTGGGAGGGGGTTGGCAATGAGCAGTTCTTC	CASQWEGVGNEQFF
TRBV7-9	TRBJ2-5	few	TRBD1	TGTGCCAGCAGCCCCGACAGGGTTCAAGAGACCCAGTACTTC	CASSPDRVQETQYF
TRBV9	TRBJ2-1	NA	TRBD1	TGTGCCAGCAGCGGGCAGGGGGCTCGGTCCTACAATGAGCAGTTCTTC	CASSGQGARSYNEQFF
TRBV7-6	TRBJ2-7	many	TRBD1	TGTGCCAGCAGCCCGGGGACAGGGCAGTACTTC	CASSPGTGQYF
TRBV20-1	TRBJ2-7	NA	NA	TGCAGTGCTAGAGATTACAGCGGCAGGATGTACGAGCAGTACTTC	CSARDYSGRMYEQYF
TRBV4-2	TRBJ2-5	few	NA	TGTGCCAGCAGCCATTCCAGGGCTAACCAAGAGACCCAGTACTTC	CASSHSRANQETQYF
TRBV29-1	TRBJ2-2	few	NA	TGCAGCGTGGGGACCATGACAGGGGAGCTGTTTTTT	CSVGTMTGELFF
TRBV12-3/TRBV12-4	TRBJ2-2	few	NA	TGTGCCACCCGGCCAGCGAACACCGGGGAGCTGTTTTTT	CATRPANTGELFF
TRBV20-1	TRBJ2-7	NA	NA	TGCAGTGCGCGGGGGACAGCATCCTACGAGCAGTGCTTC	CSARGTASYEQCF
TRBV24-1	TRBJ2-1	NA	TRBD1	TGTGCCACCAGTGATTCCCAGGGGGCCTCCTACAATGAGCAGTTCTTC	CATSDSQGASYNEQFF